This is a list of T cell receptor beta chains from one sample in a study of cytomegalovirus exposure and HLA in healthy donors. Measured with immunoSEQ multiplex PCR; TCRdb has only the in-frame clones, and not every one. The sample lists about 150,000 clones; roughly 80% were seen once. Sequencing was performed on PBMCs. These receptors all stem from a male donor in good health and CMV-seronegative. Both conserved end residues are part of each CDR3. The D gene is left open where the match is weak. Some rows mark clone size as missing; the rest say once, few, many or name a class of expanded clone.

V gene	J gene	clone size	CDR3 length	D gene	CDR3 protein	CDR3 DNA
TRBV19	TRBJ1-5	few	14	TRBD1	CASNGRGLRQPQHF	TGTGCCAGTAACGGCAGGGGGCTACGGCAGCCCCAGCATTTT
TRBV29-1	TRBJ2-7	NA	13	TRBD2	CSVESAGAYEQYF	TGCAGCGTTGAATCCGCGGGGGCCTACGAGCAGTACTTC
TRBV12-5	TRBJ2-3	once	14	TRBD2	CASGLSGDPDTQYF	TGTGCTAGTGGTTTAAGCGGGGACCCAGATACGCAGTATTTT
TRBV5-6	TRBJ2-7	NA	13	NA	CASSLTATYEQYF	TGTGCCAGCAGCCTTACAGCCACCTACGAGCAGTACTTC
TRBV11-1	TRBJ1-1	NA	15	NA	CASSSRAAGDTEAFF	TGTGCCAGCAGCTCCCGGGCCGCCGGGGATACTGAAGCTTTCTTT
TRBV5-1	TRBJ2-1	NA	15	TRBD1	CASSAGTGIYNEQFF	TGCGCCAGCAGCGCCGGGACAGGAATCTACAATGAGCAGTTCTTC
TRBV18	TRBJ2-7	NA	17	TRBD2	CASSPLWAPGGSYEQYF	TGTGCCAGCTCACCACTCTGGGCTCCGGGGGGTTCCTACGAGCAGTACTTC
TRBV4-2	TRBJ2-7	once	15	NA	CASSLGSGGLGEQYF	TGTGCCAGCAGCTTGGGGTCCGGGGGATTAGGCGAGCAGTACTTC
TRBV7-9	TRBJ2-5	NA	16	TRBD2	CASSLGPGGGTETQYF	TGTGCCAGCAGCTTAGGGCCGGGAGGAGGAACGGAGACCCAGTACTTC
TRBV4-2	TRBJ2-1	once	13	TRBD1	CASSQEGDRGRIF	TGTGCCAGCAGCCAAGAAGGGGACAGGGGGCGAATCTTC
TRBV5-4	TRBJ1-2	NA	15	TRBD1	CASSSGTAPNYGYTF	TGTGCCAGCAGCTCCGGGACAGCTCCTAACTATGGCTACACCTTC
TRBV4-1	TRBJ1-4	NA	13	NA	CASSRTEGEKLFF	TGCGCCAGCAGCCGAACGGAGGGAGAAAAACTGTTTTTT
TRBV19	TRBJ2-2	NA	18	TRBD2	CASSMSVTSAFNTGELFF	TGTGCCAGTAGTATGTCTGTGACTAGCGCGTTTAACACCGGGGAGCTGTTTTTT
TRBV19	TRBJ2-7	NA	15	TRBD1	CASSAGTGGSYEQYF	TGTGCCAGTAGTGCCGGGACAGGGGGCAGCTACGAGCAGTACTTC
TRBV7-6	TRBJ2-2	NA	15	TRBD2	CASSLDLAGTGELFF	TGTGCCAGCAGCTTAGACCTAGCGGGGACCGGGGAGCTGTTTTTT
TRBV5-1	TRBJ1-2	NA	15	TRBD1	CASSQETGGVGGYTF	TGCGCCAGCAGCCAAGAGACAGGGGGAGTCGGAGGCTACACCTTT
TRBV13	TRBJ1-1	NA	17	NA	CASSLGPVEIMNTEAFF	TGTGCCAGCAGCTTAGGGCCCGTAGAAATAATGAACACTGAAGCTTTCTTT
TRBV5-1	TRBJ2-7	few	14	TRBD1	CASSSGTGSYEQYF	TGCGCCAGCAGCTCGGGGACAGGGAGCTACGAGCAGTACTTC
TRBV6-5	TRBJ1-1	NA	16	NA	CASGSRGLTMNTEAFF	TGTGCCAGCGGTTCGAGGGGGTTAACCATGAACACTGAAGCTTTCTTT
TRBV7-8	TRBJ1-4	once	16	TRBD1	CASSRDRGGTNEKLFF	TGTGCCAGCAGCCGGGACAGGGGAGGCACTAATGAAAAACTGTTTTTT
TRBV19	TRBJ2-7	NA	14	TRBD1	CASSNRGGLYEQYF	TGTGCCAGTAGTAACAGGGGCGGCCTCTACGAGCAGTACTTC
TRBV29-1	TRBJ1-2	NA	16	TRBD1	CSVEVTRGQANYGYTF	TGCAGCGTTGAAGTGACCAGGGGGCAGGCTAACTATGGCTACACCTTC
TRBV7-9	TRBJ2-7	once	11	TRBD2	CSSRGAYEQYF	TGTTCCAGCCGGGGGGCCTACGAGCAGTACTTC
TRBV9	TRBJ2-2	NA	15	NA	CASRETGTNTGELFF	TGTGCCAGCAGAGAAACAGGGACGAACACCGGGGAGCTGTTTTTT
TRBV30	TRBJ2-7	NA	18	TRBD1	CAWSVLGQGAMANYEQYF	TGTGCCTGGAGTGTTTTGGGACAGGGGGCTATGGCGAACTACGAGCAGTACTTC
TRBV4-2	TRBJ2-7	NA	15	TRBD1	CASSQDLIQGDEQYF	TGTGCCAGCAGCCAAGATCTTATTCAGGGGGACGAGCAGTACTTC
TRBV4-1	TRBJ1-1	NA	16	NA	CASSQEVGRANTEAFF	TGCGCCAGCAGCCAAGAGGTAGGCAGGGCGAACACTGAAGCTTTCTTT
TRBV9	TRBJ1-2	few	17	TRBD1	CASSVSPRQGVDYGYTF	TGTGCCAGCAGCGTATCCCCCCGACAGGGAGTTGACTATGGCTACACCTTC
TRBV6-6	TRBJ2-2	NA	12	NA	CASSEGTGELFF	TGTGCCAGCAGTGAGGGCACCGGGGAGCTGTTTTTT
TRBV11-3	TRBJ1-1	NA	13	TRBD1	CASSHRGHTEAFF	TGTGCCAGCAGCCACAGGGGACACACTGAAGCTTTCTTT
TRBV11-2	TRBJ2-7	NA	13	TRBD2	CASSLGGTYEQYF	TGTGCCAGCAGCTTGGGGGGGACCTACGAGCAGTACTTC
TRBV28	TRBJ2-3	NA	11	NA	CATSGVGTQYF	TGTGCCACCTCCGGGGTGGGGACACAGTATTTT
TRBV4-3	TRBJ2-1	once	18	TRBD2	CASSPRTSGPSSYNEQFF	TGCGCCAGCAGCCCGCGGACTAGCGGGCCGAGCTCCTACAATGAGCAGTTCTTC
TRBV28	TRBJ1-2	NA	13	TRBD1	CASSSRGAYGYTF	TGTGCCAGCAGTTCCAGGGGGGCCTATGGCTACACCTTC
TRBV7-2	TRBJ2-1	NA	15	TRBD2	CASSPITGGQNEQFF	TGTGCCAGCAGCCCCATTACGGGGGGTCAAAATGAGCAGTTCTTC
TRBV2	TRBJ2-5	NA	14	NA	CASREDSNQETQYF	TGTGCCAGCAGAGAGGACAGCAACCAAGAGACCCAGTACTTC
TRBV7-6	TRBJ2-6	NA	18	NA	CASSLGAPTPSGANVLTF	TGTGCCAGCAGCTTAGGGGCCCCTACGCCCTCTGGGGCCAACGTCCTGACTTTC
TRBV6-5	TRBJ2-1	NA	14	NA	CASSSRASCNEQFF	TGTGCCAGCAGTTCCCGGGCTAGCTGCAATGAGCAGTTCTTC
TRBV7-9	TRBJ2-3	NA	17	TRBD1	CASSTGTGGFSTDTQYF	TGTGCCAGCAGCACCGGGACAGGGGGGTTTAGCACAGATACGCAGTATTTT
TRBV5-6	TRBJ1-1	NA	15	TRBD1	CASRSGTGGLTEAFF	TGTGCCAGCAGGTCCGGGACAGGGGGCCTCACTGAAGCTTTCTTT
TRBV9	TRBJ2-1	NA	16	TRBD1	CASSAETTGTYNEQFF	TGTGCCAGCAGCGCCGAAACGACAGGGACGTACAATGAGCAGTTCTTC
TRBV6-5	TRBJ2-7	NA	14	TRBD1	CASSSGQVIYEQYF	TGTGCCAGCAGTTCGGGACAGGTTATCTACGAGCAGTACTTC
TRBV28	TRBJ1-2	NA	15	TRBD1	CASSVTTGGAYGYTF	TGTGCCAGCAGTGTCACTACAGGGGGCGCCTATGGCTACACCTTC
TRBV7-2	TRBJ2-1	NA	15	NA	CASSFPRGSYNEQFF	TGTGCCAGCAGCTTTCCTAGAGGTTCCTACAATGAGCAGTTCTTC
TRBV9	TRBJ2-3	NA	14	NA	CASSPETSTDTQYF	TGTGCCAGCAGCCCTGAGACTAGTACAGATACGCAGTATTTT
TRBV11-1	TRBJ2-3	NA	15	TRBD2	CASSLSGKFMDTQYF	TGTGCCAGCAGCTTAAGCGGGAAATTTATGGATACGCAGTATTTT
TRBV6-5	TRBJ1-2	few	15	NA	CASSLGQPDIYGYTF	TGTGCCAGCAGCCTAGGACAGCCAGATATCTATGGCTACACCTTC
TRBV6-5	TRBJ2-7	NA	12	NA	CASSFKPPEQYF	TGTGCCAGCAGTTTCAAACCCCCCGAGCAGTACTTC
TRBV4-2	TRBJ2-2	NA	16	TRBD2	CASSQDSFGGTGELFF	TGTGCCAGCAGCCAAGATTCCTTCGGGGGGACCGGGGAGCTGTTTTTT
TRBV6-5	TRBJ2-5	few	13	TRBD2	CASHVGGDETQYF	TGTGCCAGTCACGTGGGGGGGGATGAGACCCAGTACTTC
TRBV7-3	TRBJ1-1	NA	20	TRBD1	CASSATILEPRGQLNTEAFF	TGTGCCAGCAGCGCAACGATCTTGGAACCTCGGGGACAGCTGAACACTGAAGCTTTCTTT
TRBV27	TRBJ1-1	NA	14	NA	CASRWGGMNTEAFF	TGTGCCAGCCGCTGGGGGGGCATGAACACTGAAGCTTTCTTT
TRBV20-1	TRBJ2-1	NA	11	NA	CSASRVNEQFF	TGCAGTGCGAGCAGGGTCAATGAGCAGTTCTTC
TRBV2	TRBJ2-7	NA	11	TRBD1	CASREQGFEYF	TGTGCCAGCCGTGAACAGGGGTTCGAGTACTTC